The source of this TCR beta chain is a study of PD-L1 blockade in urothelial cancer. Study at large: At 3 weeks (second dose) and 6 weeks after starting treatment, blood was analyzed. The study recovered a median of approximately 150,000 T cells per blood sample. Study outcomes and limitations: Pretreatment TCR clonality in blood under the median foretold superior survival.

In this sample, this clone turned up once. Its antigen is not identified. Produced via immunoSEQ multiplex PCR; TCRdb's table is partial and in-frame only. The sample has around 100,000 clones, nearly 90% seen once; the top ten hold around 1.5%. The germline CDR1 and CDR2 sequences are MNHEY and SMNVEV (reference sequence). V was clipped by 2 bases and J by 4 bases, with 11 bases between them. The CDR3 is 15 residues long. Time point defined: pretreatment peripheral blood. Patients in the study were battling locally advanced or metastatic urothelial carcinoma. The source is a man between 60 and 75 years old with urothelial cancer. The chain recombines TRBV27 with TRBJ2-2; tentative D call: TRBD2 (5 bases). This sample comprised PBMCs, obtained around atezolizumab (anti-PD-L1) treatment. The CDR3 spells CASSLERVGTGELFF. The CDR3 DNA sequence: TGTGCCAGCAGTTTAGAGAGGGTTGGCACCGGGGAGCTGTTTTTT.